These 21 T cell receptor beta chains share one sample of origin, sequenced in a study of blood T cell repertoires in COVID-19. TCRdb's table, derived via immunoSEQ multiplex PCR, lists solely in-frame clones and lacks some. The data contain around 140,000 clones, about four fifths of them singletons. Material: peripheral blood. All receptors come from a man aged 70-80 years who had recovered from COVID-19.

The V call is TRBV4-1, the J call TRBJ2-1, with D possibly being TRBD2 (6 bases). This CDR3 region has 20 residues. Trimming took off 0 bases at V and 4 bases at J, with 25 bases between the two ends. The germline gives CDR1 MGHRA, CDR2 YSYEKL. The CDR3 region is CASSQDQVGGPGRRYNEQFF. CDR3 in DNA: TGCGCCAGCAGCCAAGATCAGGTGGGAGGTCCGGGGAGGAGGTACAATGAGCAGTTCTTC.

CDR3 loop: CASSVVGRMTDTQYF. The CDR3 bases are TGTGCCAGCAGCGTAGTTGGGAGGATGACAGATACGCAGTATTTT. J is TRBJ2-3 and V is TRBV9, with D possibly being TRBD2 (6 bases). V was trimmed by 0 bases and J by 3 bases, leaving 11 bases between them. In germline, CDR1 is SGDLS, CDR2 YYNGEE. The length of the CDR3 is 15 residues.

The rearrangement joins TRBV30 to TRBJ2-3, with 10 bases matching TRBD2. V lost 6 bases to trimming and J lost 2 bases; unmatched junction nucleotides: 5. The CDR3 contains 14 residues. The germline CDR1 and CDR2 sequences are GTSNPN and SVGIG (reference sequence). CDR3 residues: CACSGTSVTDTQYF. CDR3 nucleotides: TGTGCCTGTTCTGGGACTAGCGTCACAGATACGCAGTATTTT. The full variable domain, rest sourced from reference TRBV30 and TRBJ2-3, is SQTIHQWPATLVQPVGSPLSLECTVEGTSNPNLYWYRQAAGRGLQLLFYSVGIGQISSEVPQNLSASRPQDRQFILSSKKLLLSDSGFYLCACSGTSVTDTQYFGPGTRLTVL.

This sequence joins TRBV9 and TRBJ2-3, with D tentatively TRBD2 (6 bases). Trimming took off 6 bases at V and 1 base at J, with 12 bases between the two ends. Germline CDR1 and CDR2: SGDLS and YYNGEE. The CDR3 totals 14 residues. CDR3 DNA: TGTGCCAGCAATTCGGGAGTCCGCACAGATACGCAGTATTTT. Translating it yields CASNSGVRTDTQYF.

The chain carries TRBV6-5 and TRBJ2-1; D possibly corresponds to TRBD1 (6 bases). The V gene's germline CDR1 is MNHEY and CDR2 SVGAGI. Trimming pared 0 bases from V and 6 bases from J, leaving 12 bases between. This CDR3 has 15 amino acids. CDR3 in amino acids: CASSYSGDRPNEQFF. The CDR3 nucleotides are TGTGCCAGCAGTTACTCCGGAGACAGGCCCAATGAGCAGTTCTTC.

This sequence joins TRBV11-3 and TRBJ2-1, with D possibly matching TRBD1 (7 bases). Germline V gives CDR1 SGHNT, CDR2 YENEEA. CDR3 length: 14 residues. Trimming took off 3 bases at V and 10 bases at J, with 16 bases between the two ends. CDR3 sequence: CASSFRAGQREQFF. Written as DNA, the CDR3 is TGTGCCAGCAGCTTTCGCGCGGGACAGCGGGAGCAGTTCTTC.

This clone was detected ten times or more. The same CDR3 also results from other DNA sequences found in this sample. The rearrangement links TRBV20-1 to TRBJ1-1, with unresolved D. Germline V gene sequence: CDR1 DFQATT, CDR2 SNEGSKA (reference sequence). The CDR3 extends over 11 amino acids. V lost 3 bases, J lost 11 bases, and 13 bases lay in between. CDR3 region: CSASLGREAFF. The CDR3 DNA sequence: TGCAGTGCTAGCTTAGGACGGGAGGCTTTCTTT.

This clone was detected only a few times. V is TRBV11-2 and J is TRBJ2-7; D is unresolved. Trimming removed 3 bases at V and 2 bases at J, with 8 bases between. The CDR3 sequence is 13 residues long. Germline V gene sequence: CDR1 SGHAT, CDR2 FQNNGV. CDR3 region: CASSFENAYEQYF. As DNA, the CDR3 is TGTGCCAGCAGCTTCGAGAACGCCTACGAGCAGTACTTC.

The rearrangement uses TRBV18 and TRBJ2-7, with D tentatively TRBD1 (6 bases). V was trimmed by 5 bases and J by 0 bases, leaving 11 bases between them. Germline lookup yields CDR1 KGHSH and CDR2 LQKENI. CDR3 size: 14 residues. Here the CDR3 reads CASSRDKSSYEQYF. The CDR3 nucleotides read TGTGCCAGCTCAAGGGACAAGAGCTCCTACGAGCAGTACTTC.

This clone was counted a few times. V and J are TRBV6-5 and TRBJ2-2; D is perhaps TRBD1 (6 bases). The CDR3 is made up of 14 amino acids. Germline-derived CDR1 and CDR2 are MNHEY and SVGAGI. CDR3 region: CATLGQSNTGELFF. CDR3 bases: TGTGCAACCTTAGGACAGTCGAACACCGGGGAGCTGTTTTTT.

CDR3 amino acids: CSVGCEGPLISKQYF. Here the CDR3 DNA reads TGCAGCGTTGGATGTGAGGGCCCTCTAATCTCCAAGCAGTACTTC. This rearrangement joins TRBV29-1 to TRBJ2-7, with D possibly being TRBD2 (5 bases). Germline V gives CDR1 SQVTM, CDR2 ANQGSEA. The CDR3 spans 15 residues. V was trimmed by 4 bases and J by 8 bases, leaving 24 bases between them.

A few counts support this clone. The chain's CDR3 is CASRGNRGGLEAFF. In DNA form, the CDR3 reads TGTGCCAGCAGGGGAAACAGGGGCGGCCTTGAAGCTTTCTTT. The chain is built from TRBV2 and TRBJ1-1; 7 bases agree with TRBD1. The CDR3 has 14 amino acids. Germline CDR1 is SNHLY and CDR2 is FYNNEI. V shed 6 bases and J 7 bases; nucleotides not matched to a gene: 11. The complete variable domain, with remaining parts taken from reference TRBV2 and TRBJ1-1, reads EPEVTQTPSHQVTQMGQEVILRCVPISNHLYFYWYRQILGQKVEFLVSFYNNEISEKSEIFDDQFSVERPDGSNFTLKIRSTKLEDSAMYFCASRGNRGGLEAFFGQGTRLTVV.

The DNA for the CDR3 is TGTGCCAGCAGTGAAGACAGGGCGATTGGTCAGCCCCAGCATTTT. It translates to CASSEDRAIGQPQHF. V and J are TRBV6-1 and TRBJ1-5; TRBD1 is a possible D gene (6 bases). V dropped 1 base and J dropped 6 bases, with 13 bases sitting between them. This CDR3 is 15 amino acids long. CDR1 is MNHNS and CDR2 is SASEGT in the germline V gene.

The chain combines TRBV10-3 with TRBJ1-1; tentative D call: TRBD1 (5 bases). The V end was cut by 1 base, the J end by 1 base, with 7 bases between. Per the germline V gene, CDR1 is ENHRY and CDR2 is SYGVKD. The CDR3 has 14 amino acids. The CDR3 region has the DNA TGTGCCATCAGTGAGTGGGGCGGGAACACTGAAGCTTTCTTT. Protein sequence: CAISEWGGNTEAFF.

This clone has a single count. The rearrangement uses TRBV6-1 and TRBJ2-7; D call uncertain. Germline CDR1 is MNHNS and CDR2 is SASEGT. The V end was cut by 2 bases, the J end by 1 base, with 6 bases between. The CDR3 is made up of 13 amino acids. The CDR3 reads CASSETVSYEQYF. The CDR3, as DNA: TGTGCCAGCAGTGAAACAGTTTCCTACGAGCAGTACTTC.

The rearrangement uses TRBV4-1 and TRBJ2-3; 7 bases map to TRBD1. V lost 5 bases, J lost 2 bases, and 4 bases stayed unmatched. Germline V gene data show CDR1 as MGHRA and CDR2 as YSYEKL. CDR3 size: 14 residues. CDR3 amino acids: CASSTGTATDTQYF. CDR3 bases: TGCGCCAGCAGCACCGGGACAGCCACAGATACGCAGTATTTT.

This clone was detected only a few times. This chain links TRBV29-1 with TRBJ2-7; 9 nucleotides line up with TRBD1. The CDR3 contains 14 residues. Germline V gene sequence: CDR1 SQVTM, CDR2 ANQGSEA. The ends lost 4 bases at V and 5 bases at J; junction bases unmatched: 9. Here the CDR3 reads CSVGTGTGWNEQYF. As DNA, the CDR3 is TGCAGCGTTGGTACCGGGACAGGGTGGAACGAGCAGTACTTC.

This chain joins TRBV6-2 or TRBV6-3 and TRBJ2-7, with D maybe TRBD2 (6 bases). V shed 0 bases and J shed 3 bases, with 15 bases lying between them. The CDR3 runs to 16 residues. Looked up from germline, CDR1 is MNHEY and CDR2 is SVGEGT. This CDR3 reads CASSYSRGSRGYEQYF. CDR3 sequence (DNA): TGTGCCAGCAGTTACTCGCGGGGCAGCCGGGGCTACGAGCAGTACTTC.

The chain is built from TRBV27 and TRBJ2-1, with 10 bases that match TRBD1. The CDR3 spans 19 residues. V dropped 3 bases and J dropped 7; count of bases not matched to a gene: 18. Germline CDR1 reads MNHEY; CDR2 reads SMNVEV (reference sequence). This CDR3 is CASSFLPGQGVISRNEQFF. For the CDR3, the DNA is TGTGCCAGCAGTTTTCTACCTGGACAGGGGGTTATATCGAGGAATGAGCAGTTCTTC.

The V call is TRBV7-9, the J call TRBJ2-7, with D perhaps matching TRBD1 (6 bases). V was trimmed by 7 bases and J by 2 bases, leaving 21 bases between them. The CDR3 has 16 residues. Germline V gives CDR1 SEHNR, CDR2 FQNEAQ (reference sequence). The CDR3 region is CASNTHLGQQTYEQYF. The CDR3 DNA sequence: TGTGCCAGCAACACACACTTAGGACAGCAGACCTACGAGCAGTACTTC.

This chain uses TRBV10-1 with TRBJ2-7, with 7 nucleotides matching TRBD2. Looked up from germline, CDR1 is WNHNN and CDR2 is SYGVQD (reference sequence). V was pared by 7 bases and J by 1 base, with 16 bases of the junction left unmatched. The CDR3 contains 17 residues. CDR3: CASNPLRGRAKSYEQYF. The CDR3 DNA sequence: TGCGCCAGCAACCCACTACGGGGGAGGGCCAAATCCTACGAGCAGTACTTC.